This T cell receptor beta chain was sequenced for a study of cytotoxic CD8 clonotypes in ibrutinib-treated CLL (dated by TCRdb to about 2021). Broadly, across the study: The cohort was composed of ten to eleven relapsed/refractory and roughly 14 treatment-naive patients; IGHV unmutated status was identified in approximately 17 patients. Response samples were obtained after a median of 12 months of treatment, with a range of about 6 to 36 months. An average of around 260,000 productive templates and tens of thousands of productive rearrangements was obtained per sample. Cryopreserved peripheral blood mononuclear cells were obtained before treatment, at response, and at either sustained remission or disease progression. Of the 86 people in the trial, 25 to 30 had longitudinal samples available. Partial responses were observed in about 25 patients and complete responses in 2; after a median follow-up of 68 months, remission was maintained in 14 patients and progression was observed in about twelve. Every remission and progressive disease sample was obtained while ibrutinib was still being received by the patients. The research as a whole found: Sustained-remission and progressing patients did not have matched sampling times, and lymph node repertoires were not examined. Clonality rose at ibrutinib response, remained stable during sustained remission, and dropped back toward baseline at progression. Baseline clonality exceeded that of age-matched healthy donors and correlated strongly with circulating CD8+ T-cell counts. Public clonotypes were rare and either shrank or stayed stable during treatment, and the rise in clonality at ibrutinib response reflected expansion of private clonotypes.

Reading the germline V gene gives CDR1 SGHAT and CDR2 FQNNGV. V sheds 7 bases and J sheds 9 bases, leaving 31 bases between their ends. The CDR3 has 17 amino acids, counting the end cysteine and phenylalanine. CDR3 DNA is the only sequence kept; it has 51 bases, read in frame from the first base. Interpreted using the paper, the time point label stands for: more than 10 months on ibrutinib. Approximately 2 micrograms of genomic DNA were extracted from cryopreserved PBMCs for TCR beta library preparation. Longitudinal blood samples from CLL patients receiving ibrutinib monotherapy were subjected to high-throughput TCR beta sequencing. The patients were enrolled in a single-center, open-label phase 2 trial of ibrutinib monotherapy. A MiSeq instrument was used for deep resolution sequencing, which targeted depths ranging from 1 in 1 million up to 1 in 200,000 T cells, with coverage averaging 10x for each clonotype. TCR beta libraries were generated with the immunoSEQ hsTCRB Kit. The study's processing was this. Data were analyzed with ImmunoSEQ Data Assistant and ImmunoSEQ Analyzer, with V, D and J genes assigned per IMGT definitions. Clonality, which ranges from 0 to 1, was calculated by subtracting the normalized Shannon entropy of productive rearrangement frequencies from one. Only overrepresented clonotypes making up at least 0.05% of the repertoire of each patient were included in the public clonotype analysis. Approximately 14 age-matched healthy donor repertoires from immuneACCESS were used as controls for clonality. The immuneACCESS repertoire file appears here via TCRdb, limited to in-frame rearrangements. These files lack a portion of the clones; in checked studies, under half of the deficit traces to unresolved V genes, and the cause of the others is not known. Clone size and the V and J calls come from that table; the DNA yielded D and trimming. The sample data list just over 200,000 clones, and more than 75% of these were observed just once. The ten largest account for about an eighth of the sample.

In regard to this clone: This clone's antigen is unknown. No much larger clone exists at a distance of one base, and base qualities are not known.

The receptor was isolated from a human donor with chronic lymphocytic leukemia. Specimen: PBMCs, collected after 12 months of ibrutinib treatment. The V and J segments used are TRBV11-2 and TRBJ2-7; the D segment might be TRBD1 or TRBD2, since each matches 6 bases. The DNA is as follows: TGTGCCAGCACCTACTCCTTCTCGGGGGCACCCCCTACGAGGCAGTACTTC. Its translation reads: CASTYSFSGAPPTRQYF.